This T cell receptor (beta chain) derives from a study of early T cells in non-severe SARS-CoV-2 infection. Germline-derived CDR1 and CDR2 are LGHDT and YNNKEL (reference sequence). This CDR3 is 16 amino acids long. V lost 5 bases, J lost 2 bases, and 6 bases stayed unmatched. TCRdb processed the 5' RACE reads anew with MiXCR; each CDR3 protein has one entry. The profile shows just under 85,000 distinct CDR3 sequences, 10% of them singletons. This clonotype appeared many times. V usage is TRBV3-1 and J usage is TRBJ2-1; 10 bases match TRBD2. The sample was whole blood, taken at baseline. This TCR was sampled from an adult who was a healthcare worker with PCR-confirmed SARS-CoV-2 infection or an uninfected control (not recorded which). The CDR3 DNA follows: TGTGCCAGCAGCAGAGGGCTAGCGGGGGCCTACAATGAGCAGTTCTTC. Translation gives CASSRGLAGAYNEQFF.